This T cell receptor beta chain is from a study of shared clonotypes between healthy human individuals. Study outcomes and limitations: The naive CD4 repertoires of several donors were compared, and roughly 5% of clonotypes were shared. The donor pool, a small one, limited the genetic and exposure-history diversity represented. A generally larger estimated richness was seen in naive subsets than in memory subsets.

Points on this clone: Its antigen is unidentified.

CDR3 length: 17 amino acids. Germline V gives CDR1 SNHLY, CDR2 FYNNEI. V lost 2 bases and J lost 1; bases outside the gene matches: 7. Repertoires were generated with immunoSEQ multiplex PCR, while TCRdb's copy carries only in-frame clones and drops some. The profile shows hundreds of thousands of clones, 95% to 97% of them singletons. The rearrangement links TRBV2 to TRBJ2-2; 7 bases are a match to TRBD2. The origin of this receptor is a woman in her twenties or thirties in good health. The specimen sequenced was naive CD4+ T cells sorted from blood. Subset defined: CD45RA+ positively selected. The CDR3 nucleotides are TGTGCCAGCAGTGAAAGAGCGGGACCGATGAACACCGGGGAGCTGTTTTTT. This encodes CASSERAGPMNTGELFF.